This TCR beta chain was sequenced for a study of T cell responses to AZD1222 COVID-19 vaccine. Assay: immunoSEQ multiplex PCR; the TCRdb copy retains only in-frame clones and omits some. The sample contains 120,000 to 150,000 clones, roughly nine tenths of which appear only once. Germline V gives CDR1 SGHNT, CDR2 YYREEE (reference sequence). This CDR3 has 16 amino acids. V was clipped by 5 bases and J by 2 bases; unmatched bases: 11. The origin of this receptor is an adult who received the AZD1222 COVID-19 vaccine. The J gene is TRBJ2-3, the V gene TRBV5-4; TRBD2 aligns across 7 bases. This specimen was peripheral blood, taken 28 days after the second AZD1222 dose. In DNA, the CDR3 is TGTGCCAGCAGTCTGGGGCCTAGCGGTTACACAGATACGCAGTATTTT. This sequence encodes CASSLGPSGYTDTQYF.